Each of the 29 T cell receptor beta chains below was sequenced from the same sample in a study of shared clonotypes between healthy human individuals. The repertoire was sequenced with immunoSEQ multiplex PCR; TCRdb's copy has only in-frame clones and lacks some. The sample has approximately 2.1 million clones, approximately 95% seen once. Sequenced material: naive CD4+ T cells from PBMCs. Noted subset: CD45RA+ positively selected. The receptor set was obtained from a man younger than 35 in good health. Some clones in this sample may be carry-over from other donors' samples.

The chain combines TRBV28 with TRBJ2-1, with 7 bases lining up with TRBD1. Looked up from germline, CDR1 is MDHEN and CDR2 is SYDVKM. The CDR3 runs to 15 residues. V shed 4 bases, J shed 6 bases, and the junction held 9 bases outside the gene matches. The CDR3 nucleotides are TGTGCCAGCAGTTCTCCCGACAGGGACCCCAATGAGCAGTTCTTC. It yields the protein CASSSPDRDPNEQFF.

The V call is TRBV4-1, the J call TRBJ2-7; D perhaps matches TRBD1 (7 bases). Germline loops: CDR1 MGHRA, CDR2 YSYEKL. This CDR3 is 16 amino acids long. The ends were cut back, 3 bases at V and 0 bases at J, with 15 bases in the middle. This chain's CDR3 is CASSQPRQGGSYEQYF. The CDR3, as DNA: TGCGCCAGCAGCCAGCCGAGACAGGGAGGCTCCTACGAGCAGTACTTC.

This rearrangement joins TRBV5-1 to TRBJ2-5; TRBD1 is a possible D gene (7 bases). CDR1 and CDR2 (germline): SGHRS, YFSETQ. CDR3 size: 14 residues. V was trimmed by 4 bases and J by 1 base, leaving 11 bases between them. The CDR3: CASSAGQPQETQYF. The DNA for the CDR3 is TGCGCCAGCAGCGCGGGACAGCCCCAAGAGACCCAGTACTTC.

The chain links TRBV5-1 to TRBJ2-5; 11 bases map to TRBD2. After removal of 4 bases from V and 5 bases from J, the junction contained 13 bases not matched to a gene. The germline CDR1 and CDR2 sequences are SGHRS and YFSETQ. This CDR3 has 17 amino acids. CDR3 in amino acids: CASSEEKTSGILETQYF. In DNA form, the CDR3 reads TGCGCCAGCAGCGAAGAGAAGACTAGCGGGATTCTCGAGACCCAGTACTTC.

The CDR3 sequence is CATSRDVGFQETQYF. The DNA for the CDR3 is TGTGCCACCAGCAGAGATGTGGGGTTCCAAGAGACCCAGTACTTC. The rearrangement uses TRBV15 and TRBJ2-5; D is undetermined. Trimming took 0 bases from V and 1 from J, leaving 9 bases between them. Germline loops: CDR1 LNHNV, CDR2 YYDKDF (reference sequence). The length of the CDR3 is 15 residues.

As to this clone: The junction shows a germline mismatch at one end, possibly a read error. The chain recombines TRBV7-2 with TRBJ2-7; 11 positions agree with TRBD2. The CDR3 runs to 14 residues. Germline V gene data show CDR1 as SGHTA and CDR2 as FQGNSA. The CDR3 is CASSLAGGDYEQYF. The CDR3 nucleotides read TGTGCCAGCAGCCTAGCGGGAGGCGACTACGAGCAGTACTTC.

This sequence joins TRBV5-1 and TRBJ1-5; no definite D call. The CDR3 is 15 amino acids. V was clipped by 0 bases and J by 1 base, with 8 bases between them. In germline, CDR1 is SGHRS, CDR2 YFSETQ. DNA for the CDR3: TGCGCCAGCAGCTTGGAGTTTGGCAGCAATCAGCCCCAGCATTTT. Translated, it gives CASSLEFGSNQPQHF.

About this clone itself: The sample has other DNA sequences that encode this CDR3 too. V and J are TRBV28 and TRBJ1-4; D remains ambiguous. Germline V CDR1 and CDR2: MDHEN, SYDVKM. The CDR3 is 13 residues long. The V end was cut by 3 bases, the J end by 5 bases, with 7 bases between. CDR3 sequence (DNA): TGTGCCAGCAGTTTCGGAGGAAATGAAAAACTGTTTTTT. It yields the protein CASSFGGNEKLFF. Full variable domain (rest looked up from reference TRBV28 and TRBJ1-4): DVKVTQSSRYLVKRTGEKVFLECVQDMDHENMFWYRQDPGLGLRLIYFSYDVKMKEKGDIPEGYSVSREKKERFSLILESASTNQTSMYLCASSFGGNEKLFFGSGTQLSVL.

In this sample, this clone turned up once. Other DNA sequences in this sample translate to the same CDR3. This chain connects TRBV7-2 to TRBJ2-5, with a weak D call TRBD2 (7 bases). V was cut by 3 bases and J by 5 bases, with 13 bases left in between. There are 14 residues in the CDR3. Germline values: CDR1 SGHTA, CDR2 FQGNSA. CDR3 in DNA: TGTGCCAGCAGCTTTCAGAGGGGGGGGGAGACCCAGTACTTC. Its protein is CASSFQRGGETQYF. The complete variable domain, with remaining parts taken from reference TRBV7-2 and TRBJ2-5, reads GAGVSQSPSNKVTEKGKDVELRCDPISGHTALYWYRQSLGQGLEFLIYFQGNSAPDKSGLPSDRFSAERTGGSVSTLTIQRTQQEDSAVYLCASSFQRGGETQYFGPGTRLLVL.

The chain couples TRBV29-1 to TRBJ2-3, with 9 bases lining up with TRBD2. This CDR3 region has 19 residues. The ends lost 0 bases at V and 5 bases at J; junction bases unmatched: 18. CDR1 and CDR2 from the germline V gene are SQVTM and ANQGSEA. The CDR3 reads CSVEDRSGLAGIPGDTQYF. The CDR3 DNA reads TGCAGCGTTGAAGATCGGTCCGGTCTAGCGGGGATCCCCGGAGATACGCAGTATTTT.

This chain uses TRBV18 with TRBJ1-1, with 7 bases matching TRBD1. The CDR3 is 17 residues long. Germline CDR1 KGHSH, CDR2 LQKENI. The trim removed 3 bases at V and 4 bases at J, leaving 14 bases unmatched. CDR3 residues: CASSPNPNRAGGTEAFF. The CDR3 nucleotides are TGTGCCAGCTCACCCAATCCTAACAGAGCAGGGGGCACTGAAGCTTTCTTT.

This clone was observed once. The chain couples TRBV2 to TRBJ2-5; 9 nucleotides agree with TRBD1. The germline V gene encodes CDR1 SNHLY and CDR2 FYNNEI. With 4 bases clipped from V and 1 base from J, the junction kept 1 base outside the gene matches. The CDR3 spans 14 residues. In nucleotides, the CDR3 is TGTGCCAGCAGTGGGGACAGGGTCCAAGAGACCCAGTACTTC. Translated, it gives CASSGDRVQETQYF.

This rearrangement joins TRBV18 to TRBJ2-3, with no clear D. Trimming left V 1 base short and J 2 bases short, with 4 bases between. The CDR3 covers 13 residues. Germline V lookup: CDR1 KGHSH, CDR2 LQKENI. The CDR3, as DNA: TGTGCCAGCTCACCACAACCCACAGATACGCAGTATTTT. Its protein product is CASSPQPTDTQYF. Variable domain in full (rest from reference TRBV18 and TRBJ2-3): NAGVMQNPRHLVRRRGQEARLRCSPMKGHSHVYWYRQLPEEGLKFMVYLQKENIIDESGMPKERFSAEFPKEGPSILRIQQVVRGDSAAYFCASSPQPTDTQYFGPGTRLTVL.

The chain employs TRBV5-8 and TRBJ1-5, with 8 bases aligning to TRBD1. CDR1 is SGHTS and CDR2 is YDEGEE in the germline V gene. This CDR3 has 15 residues. J lost 2 bases, V lost 2 bases, and 3 bases had no gene match. CDR3 amino acids: CASSFDRGGNQPQHF. The CDR3 DNA reads TGTGCCAGCAGCTTCGACAGGGGAGGCAATCAGCCCCAGCATTTT.

This chain uses TRBV5-4 with TRBJ2-7, with TRBD2 identical over 8 bases. V lost 4 bases, J lost 2 bases, and 11 bases stayed unmatched. Germline values: CDR1 SGHNT, CDR2 YYREEE (reference sequence). There are 16 residues in the CDR3. The DNA for the CDR3 is TGTGCCAGCAGCCCGGGAGGGGGAGCCTACACCTACGAGCAGTACTTC. This sequence encodes CASSPGGGAYTYEQYF. Based on the CDR3 plus reference TRBV5-4 and TRBJ2-7, the full variable domain is ETGVTQSPTHLIKTRGQQVTLRCSSQSGHNTVSWYQQALGQGPQFIFQYYREEENGRGNFPPRFSGLQFPNYSSELNVNALELDDSALYLCASSPGGGAYTYEQYFGPGTRLTVT.

This clone appeared once. The J gene is TRBJ2-7, the V gene TRBV28; 11 nucleotides agree with TRBD1. V was pared by 6 bases and J by 5 bases, with 12 bases of the junction left unmatched. CDR3 size: 16 residues. The V gene's germline CDR1 is MDHEN and CDR2 SYDVKM. The chain's CDR3 is CASSPSGTGGYDEQYF. CDR3 nucleotide sequence: TGTGCCAGCAGCCCCTCCGGGACAGGGGGTTACGACGAGCAGTACTTC.

This clone has a single count. J is TRBJ2-2 and V is TRBV6-5, with 8 bases that match TRBD2. Unmatched junction bases numbered 8, after V lost 5 bases and J lost 6 bases. The CDR3 runs to 15 residues. Per the germline V gene, CDR1 is MNHEY and CDR2 is SVGAGI. The CDR3 sequence is CASSVSGNDPGELFF. Here the CDR3 DNA reads TGTGCCAGCAGTGTTAGCGGGAATGACCCCGGGGAGCTGTTTTTT.

This chain joins TRBV7-2 and TRBJ2-7, with 7 positions matching TRBD2. From germline, CDR1 is SGHTA and CDR2 FQGNSA. The CDR3 has 15 amino acids. The V gene end was trimmed by 1 base and the J gene end by 2 bases; junction bases not matched to a gene: 5. CDR3 protein: CASSLGLAPTYEQYF. The CDR3, as DNA: TGTGCCAGCAGCTTAGGACTAGCCCCGACCTACGAGCAGTACTTC.

V usage is TRBV9 and J usage is TRBJ1-2, with D uncertain. Trimming cost V 1 base and J 5 bases, with 15 bases left between them. The CDR3 is 15 residues long. Germline V lookup: CDR1 SGDLS, CDR2 YYNGEE. This CDR3 is CASSVRSGAGYGYTF. For the CDR3, the DNA is TGTGCCAGCAGCGTAAGGTCCGGAGCTGGGTATGGCTACACCTTC.

The chain couples TRBV5-5 to TRBJ1-1; possible D gene TRBD1, 5 bases. V gave up 6 bases and J gave up 2 bases, with 14 bases separating them. In germline, CDR1 is SGHKS, CDR2 YYEKEE (reference sequence). The CDR3 runs 14 residues. Here the CDR3 DNA reads TGTGCCAGCACTGCGCGGGGCCTAAACACTGAAGCTTTCTTT. This encodes CASTARGLNTEAFF.

V is TRBV28 and J is TRBJ1-4; possibly TRBD1 for D (6 bases). The V end was cut by 7 bases, the J end by 0 bases, with 12 bases between. In germline, CDR1 is MDHEN, CDR2 SYDVKM. CDR3 length: 15 residues. DNA for the CDR3: TGTGCCAGCATAGGACAGCTAACAACTAATGAAAAACTGTTTTTT. As protein: CASIGQLTTNEKLFF. Using reference TRBV28 and TRBJ1-4 for the parts outside the CDR3, the full variable domain is DVKVTQSSRYLVKRTGEKVFLECVQDMDHENMFWYRQDPGLGLRLIYFSYDVKMKEKGDIPEGYSVSREKKERFSLILESASTNQTSMYLCASIGQLTTNEKLFFGSGTQLSVL.

This chain links TRBV28 with TRBJ2-3, with TRBD2 as a possible D gene (5 bases). Per germline, CDR1 MDHEN and CDR2 SYDVKM. V was trimmed by 3 bases and J by 0 bases, leaving 25 bases between them. CDR3 length: 20 amino acids. CDR3 loop: CASSFRASSSAELSTDTQYF. The CDR3 coding sequence is TGTGCCAGCAGTTTTCGGGCCTCATCGTCAGCGGAACTTAGCACAGATACGCAGTATTTT.

V and J are TRBV28 and TRBJ1-1; TRBD1 might be the D (6 bases). The germline V gene has CDR1 MDHEN and CDR2 SYDVKM. The CDR3 has 16 amino acids. V was cut by 6 bases and J by 3 bases, with 20 bases left in between. CDR3 amino acids: CASSPVGTGSHTEAFF. The DNA for the CDR3 is TGTGCCAGCAGCCCCGTTGGAACAGGGTCCCACACTGAAGCTTTCTTT.

For this clone: The sample carries other DNA sequences with the same CDR3. The genes are TRBV10-3 and TRBJ2-5; D uncertain. Germline V lookup: CDR1 ENHRY, CDR2 SYGVKD. There are 12 residues in the CDR3. Trimming cost V 1 base and J 0 bases, with 0 bases left between them. The CDR3 DNA reads as TGTGCCATCAGTGAGTACCAAGAGACCCAGTACTTC. It codes for CAISEYQETQYF.

A note on this clone: This same CDR3 is encoded by further DNA sequences in the sample. This chain uses TRBV20-1 with TRBJ2-5; D is unresolved. The V end was cut by 3 bases, the J end by 4 bases, with 3 bases between. Germline CDR1 DFQATT, CDR2 SNEGSKA (reference sequence). The CDR3 is made up of 10 amino acids. As DNA, the CDR3 is TGCAGTGCTAGCACAGAGACCCAGTACTTC. It translates to CSASTETQYF.

In its sample, this clone was seen once. V and J are TRBV5-8 and TRBJ2-1; TRBD2 matches 9 bases. Germline V gives CDR1 SGHTS, CDR2 YDEGEE. The J segment lost 4 bases and the V segment lost 2 bases, leaving 4 bases of the junction unmatched. This CDR3 comprises 15 residues. DNA for the CDR3: TGTGCCAGCAGCTTCCTAGCGGGAAGTTACAATGAGCAGTTCTTC. Its protein product is CASSFLAGSYNEQFF.

The rearrangement joins TRBV5-6 to TRBJ2-7, with D unclear. Germline CDR1 and CDR2: SGHDT and YYEEEE. V was pared by 0 bases and J by 2 bases, with 6 bases between. This CDR3 contains 13 residues. The CDR3 DNA is TGTGCCAGCAGCTTGGGAAGCGCCTACGAGCAGTACTTC. Protein product: CASSLGSAYEQYF. The variable domain in full, with the rest retrieved from reference TRBV5-6 and TRBJ2-7, is DAGVTQSPTHLIKTRGQQVTLRCSPKSGHDTVSWYQQALGQGPQFIFQYYEEEERQRGNFPDRFSGHQFPNYSSELNVNALLLGDSALYLCASSLGSAYEQYFGPGTRLTVT.

The count of this clone is one. V gene TRBV9 combines with J gene TRBJ2-3, with TRBD2 matching 12 bases. The germline gives CDR1 SGDLS, CDR2 YYNGEE. CDR3 length equals 16 residues. The V segment lost 2 bases and the J segment 5 bases; nucleotides outside the gene matches: 6. DNA for the CDR3: TGTGCCAGCAGCGTCCGACTAGCGGGAGAGGTAGATACGCAGTATTTT. Translation: CASSVRLAGEVDTQYF.

V and J are TRBV19 and TRBJ2-2; TRBD2 agrees at 7 bases. This CDR3 has 16 amino acids. Germline V lookup: CDR1 LNHDA, CDR2 SQIVND (reference sequence). V lost 3 bases and J lost 5; bases outside the gene matches: 9. The CDR3 DNA reads TGTGCCAGTAGTATTGGGAGGGCCAGGGCTACCGGGGAGCTGTTTTTT. It is translated as CASSIGRARATGELFF.